Shown below are 17 T cell receptor beta chains from a single sample sequenced in a study of blood T cell repertoires in COVID-19. Sequenced by immunoSEQ multiplex PCR; TCRdb stores in-frame clones only, minus some. The profile shows about 120,000 clones, about 92% of them singletons. Material for sequencing was peripheral blood. The receptors were sampled from a man between 60 and 75 years old with COVID-19, enrolled during active disease.

This chain joins TRBV10-3 and TRBJ2-3; 12 positions match TRBD1. Germline CDR1 is ENHRY and CDR2 is SYGVKD. With 2 bases clipped from V and 4 bases from J, the junction kept 4 bases outside the gene matches. CDR3 length: 16 residues. As DNA, the CDR3 is TGTGCCATCAGTGAGGGTGGGACAGGGGGCTCAGATACGCAGTATTTT. It codes for CAISEGGTGGSDTQYF.

CDR3 nucleotide sequence: TGTGCCAGTAGCACGGACAGCTTTTCTAACTATGGCTACACCTTC. Its translation: CASSTDSFSNYGYTF. This chain connects TRBV19 to TRBJ1-2; the D gene is possibly TRBD1 (6 bases). CDR3 length equals 15 residues. Germline CDR1 reads LNHDA; CDR2 reads SQIVND (reference sequence). Trimming pared 6 bases from V and 0 bases from J, leaving 14 bases between.

This chain connects TRBV30 to TRBJ2-1; 7 bases fit TRBD2. V was clipped by 8 bases and J by 3 bases; unmatched bases: 13. The CDR3 totals 15 residues. Germline-derived CDR1 and CDR2 are GTSNPN and SVGIG (reference sequence). The DNA of the CDR3 is TGTGCCACACGGGTGGACGGGAGGTACTACAATGAGCAGTTCTTC. It specifies CATRVDGRYYNEQFF.

The J gene is TRBJ2-1, the V gene TRBV19, with 12 bases identical to TRBD2. This CDR3 is 15 amino acids long. From germline, CDR1 is LNHDA and CDR2 SQIVND (reference sequence). Unmatched junction bases numbered 5, after V lost 6 bases and J lost 5 bases. CDR3 in DNA: TGTGCCAGTAGCCAGACTAGCGGGAGACACAATGAGCAGTTCTTC. Its translation: CASSQTSGRHNEQFF.

V gene TRBV6-5 combines with J gene TRBJ2-7; D unclear. CDR1 is MNHEY, CDR2 SVGAGI, per germline. Between the trimmed V and J ends, which lost 6 bases and 0 bases, there was a span of 9 bases. The CDR3 runs 13 residues. CDR3 region: CASRPPSSYEQYF. The DNA for the CDR3 is TGTGCCAGCAGGCCGCCCAGCTCCTACGAGCAGTACTTC.

This chain links TRBV2 with TRBJ1-5, with 7 bases that match TRBD1. Trimming removed 6 bases from V and 5 bases from J; junction bases left unmatched: 7. The CDR3 spans 14 residues. Per the germline V gene, CDR1 is SNHLY and CDR2 is FYNNEI. CDR3 amino acids: CASRQTGHYQPQHF. Here the CDR3 DNA reads TGTGCCAGCAGACAGACAGGGCACTATCAGCCCCAGCATTTT.

The CDR3 here is CASSPREVVSYNSPLHF. CDR3 DNA sequence: TGTGCCAGCAGCCCCCGTGAGGTCGTTTCCTATAATTCACCCCTCCACTTT. V gene TRBV9 combines with J gene TRBJ1-6, with unresolved D. CDR3 length equals 17 residues. Trimming cost V 4 bases and J 1 base, with 15 bases left between them. Germline V gene lookup returns CDR1 SGDLS and CDR2 YYNGEE.

This clone came up once. The J gene is TRBJ1-1, the V gene TRBV5-1; D is unresolved. This CDR3 spans 14 amino acids. V was shortened by 0 bases and J by 0 bases, with 6 bases between the two germline ends. Germline loops: CDR1 SGHRS, CDR2 YFSETQ. The CDR3 spells CASSLDKLNTEAFF. The CDR3 DNA sequence: TGCGCCAGCAGCTTGGACAAATTGAACACTGAAGCTTTCTTT. Supplemented by reference TRBV5-1 and TRBJ1-1, the full variable domain reads KAGVTQTPRYLIKTRGQQVTLSCSPISGHRSVSWYQQTPGQGLQFLFEYFSETQRNKGNFPGRFSGRQFSNSRSEMNVSTLELGDSALYLCASSLDKLNTEAFFGQGTRLTVV.

The chain is built from TRBV24-1 and TRBJ1-2, with 10 bases that match TRBD1. Trimming removed 4 bases from V and 7 bases from J; junction bases left unmatched: 8. The CDR3 runs to 15 residues. Germline V CDR1 and CDR2: KGHDR, SFDVKD. Here the CDR3 DNA reads TGTGCCACCAGTGACACCGGGGACAGGGGCGGTGGCTACACCTTC. It codes for CATSDTGDRGGGYTF.

The rearrangement uses TRBV30 and TRBJ1-2; possible D gene TRBD1, 5 bases. The CDR3 length is 12 residues. The V end lost 5 bases, the J end lost 3 bases, and 10 bases lay between the germline ends. CDR1 and CDR2 (germline): GTSNPN, SVGIG (reference sequence). The CDR3 DNA sequence: TGTGCCTGGGAAGGAGGGGACTATGGCTACACCTTC. This translates into CAWEGGDYGYTF.

The chain is built from TRBV10-3 and TRBJ1-1; D call uncertain. Germline lookup yields CDR1 ENHRY and CDR2 SYGVKD. The CDR3 is 13 amino acids. Trimming removed 7 bases from V and 4 bases from J, with 13 bases in between. CDR3 residues: CAIKRGGFTEAFF. The CDR3 DNA is TGTGCCATCAAACGGGGAGGGTTCACTGAAGCTTTCTTT.

V gene TRBV5-1 combines with J gene TRBJ1-2; D is ambiguous. Germline V gene lookup returns CDR1 SGHRS and CDR2 YFSETQ. Trimming cost V 0 bases and J 10 bases, with 16 bases left between them. The CDR3 runs to 14 residues. Here the CDR3 DNA reads TGCGCCAGCAGCTTGGATCCAGGAGACGGGGTCTACACCTTC. Translation: CASSLDPGDGVYTF. The variable domain in full, with the rest retrieved from reference TRBV5-1 and TRBJ1-2, is KAGVTQTPRYLIKTRGQQVTLSCSPISGHRSVSWYQQTPGQGLQFLFEYFSETQRNKGNFPGRFSGRQFSNSRSEMNVSTLELGDSALYLCASSLDPGDGVYTFGSGTRLTVV.

This clone occurred once. J is TRBJ2-2 and V is TRBV7-9, with D possibly TRBD1 on 5 matching bases. V was clipped by 1 base and J by 8 bases, with 8 bases between them. Per germline, CDR1 SEHNR and CDR2 FQNEAQ (reference sequence). The CDR3 has 13 residues. The DNA of the CDR3 is TGTGCCAGCAGCTTAGGACAGATTGGGGAGCTGTTTTTT. Protein sequence: CASSLGQIGELFF.

This sequence joins TRBV6-5 and TRBJ2-7; 8 nucleotides align to TRBD2. The CDR3 runs to 14 residues. CDR1 is MNHEY, CDR2 SVGAGI, per germline. J lost 3 bases, V lost 2 bases, and 3 bases had no gene match. The CDR3 is CASSYQREYYEQYF. CDR3 coding DNA: TGTGCCAGCAGTTACCAGCGGGAGTACTACGAGCAGTACTTC.

The rearrangement uses TRBV6-2 or TRBV6-3 and TRBJ2-3; the match to TRBD2 covers 14 bases. Germline assignment: CDR1 MNHEY and CDR2 SVGEGT. The V and J ends lost 0 bases and 4 bases, in that order; junction bases with no gene match: 6. The CDR3 runs to 18 residues. CDR3 sequence reads: CASSYSRGLAGVPDTQYF. The CDR3 DNA sequence: TGTGCCAGCAGTTACTCGAGGGGACTAGCGGGAGTGCCAGATACGCAGTATTTT.

The chain carries TRBV3-1 (or the pseudogene TRBV3-2) and TRBJ2-7; D remains unclear. CDR1 and CDR2 (germline): LGHDT, YNNKEL (reference sequence). The CDR3 sequence is 11 residues long. V lost 5 bases, J lost 5 bases, and 7 bases lay in between. For the CDR3, the DNA is TGTGCCAGCAGCTTTAGAAACGAGCAGTACTTC. This gives the protein CASSFRNEQYF.

V and J are TRBV2 and TRBJ2-1; 9 bases match TRBD2. The germline V gene encodes CDR1 SNHLY and CDR2 FYNNEI. This CDR3 has 15 amino acids. With V trimmed by 7 bases and J by 2 bases, 6 bases remained unmatched. CDR3 DNA sequence: TGTGCCAGCACCCTCCTAGCGGGAACCTACAATGAGCAGTTCTTC. Its translation: CASTLLAGTYNEQFF.